Below are 2 T cell receptor beta chains sequenced from a single sample in a study of T cell repertoires in cytomegalovirus infection. TCRdb processed the reads anew with MiXCR; each CDR3 protein has one entry. Here the sample spans fewer than 250,000 distinct CDR3 sequences, approximately 13% being singletons. The sequenced material came from PBMCs. Receptors were obtained from a human donor in good health (CMV status not recorded). Some clones in this sample may be carry-over from other donors' samples.

This clonotype was picked up a small number of times. This rearrangement joins TRBV29-1 to TRBJ2-3, with D perhaps matching TRBD2 (6 bases). Germline assignment: CDR1 SQVTM and CDR2 ANQGSEA. V shed 5 bases and J shed 1 base, with 16 bases lying between them. The CDR3 consists of 15 residues. CDR3 sequence: CSVLPLAGRTDTQYF. For the CDR3, the DNA is TGCAGCGTTCTTCCCCTCGCGGGACGCACAGATACGCAGTATTTT.

This clonotype was counted a few times. The chain combines TRBV19 with TRBJ2-3, with D unresolved. The CDR3 consists of 13 residues. Germline CDR1 LNHDA, CDR2 SQIVND (reference sequence). V was cut by 3 bases and J by 1 base, with 5 bases left in between. The CDR3 loop is CASSIDRTDTQYF. For the CDR3, the DNA is TGTGCCAGTAGTATCGACCGCACAGATACGCAGTATTTT.